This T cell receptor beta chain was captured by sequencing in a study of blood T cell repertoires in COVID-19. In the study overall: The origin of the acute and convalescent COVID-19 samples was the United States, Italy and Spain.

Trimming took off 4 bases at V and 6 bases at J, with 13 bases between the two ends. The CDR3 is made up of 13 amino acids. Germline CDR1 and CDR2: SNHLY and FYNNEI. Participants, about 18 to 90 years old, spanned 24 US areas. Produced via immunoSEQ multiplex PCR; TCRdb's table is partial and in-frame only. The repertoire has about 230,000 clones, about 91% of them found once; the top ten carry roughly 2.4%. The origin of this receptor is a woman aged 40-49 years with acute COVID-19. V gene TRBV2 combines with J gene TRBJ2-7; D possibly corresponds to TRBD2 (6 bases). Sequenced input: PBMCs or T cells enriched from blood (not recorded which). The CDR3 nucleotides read TGTGCCAGCAGTGTCGGAGGGCTCGGCGAGCAGTACGTC. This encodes CASSVGGLGEQYV.